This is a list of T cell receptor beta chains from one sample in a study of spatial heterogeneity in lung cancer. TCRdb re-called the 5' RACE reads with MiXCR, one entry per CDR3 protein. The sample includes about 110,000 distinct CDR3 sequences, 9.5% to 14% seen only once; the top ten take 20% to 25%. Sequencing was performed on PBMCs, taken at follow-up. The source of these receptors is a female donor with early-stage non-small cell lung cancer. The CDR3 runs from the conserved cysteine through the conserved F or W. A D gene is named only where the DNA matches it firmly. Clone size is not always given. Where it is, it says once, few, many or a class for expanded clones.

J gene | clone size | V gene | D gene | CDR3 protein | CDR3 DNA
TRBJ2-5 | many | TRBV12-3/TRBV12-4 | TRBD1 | CASSPDREETQYF | TGTGCCAGCAGTCCGGACAGGGAAGAGACCCAGTACTTC
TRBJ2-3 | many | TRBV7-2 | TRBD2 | CASSLGASGSTDTQYF | TGTGCCAGCAGCTTAGGGGCTAGCGGGAGCACAGATACGCAGTATTTT
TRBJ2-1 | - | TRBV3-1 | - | CASSQVIVGREQFF | TGTGCCAGCAGCCAAGTAATAGTCGGGAGAGAGCAGTTCTTC
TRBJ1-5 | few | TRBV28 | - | CASSVAAGRAQHF | TGTGCCAGCAGCGTAGCCGCGGGCAGGGCCCAGCATTTT
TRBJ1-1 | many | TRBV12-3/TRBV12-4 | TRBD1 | CASSQPDRGWSTEAFF | TGTGCCAGCAGTCAACCGGACAGGGGATGGAGCACTGAAGCTTTCTTT
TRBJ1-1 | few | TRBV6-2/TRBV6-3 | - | CASSYGPRRTEAFF | TGTGCCAGCAGTTACGGCCCCAGACGGACTGAAGCTTTCTTT
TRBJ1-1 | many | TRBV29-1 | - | CSVSRTEITEAFF | TGCAGCGTATCCCGTACCGAAATCACTGAAGCTTTCTTT
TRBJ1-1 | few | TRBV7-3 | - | CASSLDGTEAFF | TGTGCCAGCAGCTTAGATGGCACTGAAGCTTTCTTT
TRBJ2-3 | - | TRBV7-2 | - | CASSSTSPDTQYF | TGTGCCAGCAGCTCAACTTCGCCAGATACGCAGTATTTT
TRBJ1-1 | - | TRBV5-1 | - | CASSLGTFTEAFF | TGCGCCAGCAGCTTGGGAACCTTCACTGAAGCTTTCTTT
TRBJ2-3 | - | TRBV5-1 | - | CASSFQPPTDTQYF | TGCGCCAGCAGCTTCCAGCCTCCCACAGATACGCAGTATTTT
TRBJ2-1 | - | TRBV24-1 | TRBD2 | CATSDSELAREQFF | TGTGCCACCAGTGACTCAGAACTAGCGCGTGAGCAGTTCTTC
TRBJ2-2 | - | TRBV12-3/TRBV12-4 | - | CASNLGQGRTGELFF | TGTGCCAGCAACCTTGGCCAGGGTAGGACCGGGGAGCTGTTTTTT
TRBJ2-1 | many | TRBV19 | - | CASSTRGSNEQFF | TGTGCCAGTAGCACGCGTGGGAGCAATGAGCAGTTCTTC
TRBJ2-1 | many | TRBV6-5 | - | CASSITRGEQFF | TGTGCCAGCAGCATCACGAGAGGTGAGCAGTTCTTC
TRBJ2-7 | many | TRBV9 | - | CASSVGSSINEQYF | TGTGCCAGCAGCGTAGGGAGTAGTATCAACGAGCAGTACTTC
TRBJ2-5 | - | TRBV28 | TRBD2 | CASSLILAGAGETQYF | TGTGCCAGCAGTTTAATACTAGCGGGAGCGGGGGAGACCCAGTACTTC
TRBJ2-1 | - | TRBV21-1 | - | CASSNVHPGTSGNNEQFF | TGTGCCAGCAGCAACGTTCACCCGGGGACTAGCGGCAACAATGAGCAGTTCTTC
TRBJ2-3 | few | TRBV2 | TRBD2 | CASSLTSAADTQYF | TGTGCCAGCAGTCTGACTAGCGCGGCAGATACGCAGTATTTT
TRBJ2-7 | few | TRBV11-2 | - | CASSLTGYEQYF | TGTGCCAGCAGCTTAACGGGTTACGAGCAGTACTTC
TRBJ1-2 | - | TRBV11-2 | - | CASTLTVQSSRYTF | TGTGCCAGCACCCTCACTGTACAGTCCTCTCGCTACACCTTC
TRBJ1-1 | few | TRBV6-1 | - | CASRLETGGRTEAFF | TGTGCCAGCAGACTCGAGACAGGTGGCAGGACTGAAGCTTTCTTT
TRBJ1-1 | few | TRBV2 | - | CASSGVMAEAFF | TGTGCCAGCAGTGGGGTGATGGCTGAAGCTTTCTTT
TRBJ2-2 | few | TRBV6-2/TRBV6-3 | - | CASSYDSAYTGELFF | TGTGCCAGCAGTTACGATAGCGCCTACACCGGGGAGCTGTTTTTT
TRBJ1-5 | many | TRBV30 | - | CAWSVAGNQPQHF | TGTGCCTGGAGTGTAGCTGGGAATCAGCCCCAGCATTTT
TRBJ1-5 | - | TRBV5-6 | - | CASSLRVGGSNQPQHF | TGTGCCAGCAGCCTTAGAGTAGGAGGAAGCAATCAGCCCCAGCATTTT
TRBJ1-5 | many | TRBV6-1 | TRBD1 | CASTALGTGGGQPQHF | TGTGCCAGCACTGCCTTGGGGACAGGGGGCGGTCAGCCCCAGCATTTT
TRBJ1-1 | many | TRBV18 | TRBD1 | CASSPGGSGGSTEAFF | TGTGCCAGCTCACCCGGGGGCTCAGGGGGCTCCACTGAAGCTTTCTTT
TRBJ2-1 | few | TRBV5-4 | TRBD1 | CASSSGPGTGQFF | TGTGCCAGCAGCTCAGGACCTGGGACAGGGCAGTTCTTC
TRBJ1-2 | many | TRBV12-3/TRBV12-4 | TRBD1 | CASGLTGIGGYTF | TGTGCCAGCGGTCTGACAGGGATCGGAGGCTACACCTTC
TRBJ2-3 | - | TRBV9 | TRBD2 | CASSVASGHTDTQYF | TGTGCCAGCAGCGTAGCTAGCGGCCACACAGATACGCAGTATTTT
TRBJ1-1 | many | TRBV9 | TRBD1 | CASSVETGSQAFF | TGTGCCAGCAGCGTTGAGACAGGGAGCCAAGCTTTCTTT
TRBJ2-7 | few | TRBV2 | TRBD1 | CASDRAKYEQYF | TGTGCCAGCGACAGGGCGAAGTACGAGCAGTACTTC
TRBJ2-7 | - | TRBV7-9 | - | CASSLGAGFCEQYF | TGTGCCAGCAGCTTAGGGGCAGGGTTCTGCGAGCAGTACTTC
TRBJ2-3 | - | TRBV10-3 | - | CAISDERSISTDTQYF | TGTGCCATCAGTGACGAGCGGTCAATTAGCACAGATACGCAGTATTTT
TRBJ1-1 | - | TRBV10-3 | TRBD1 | CAISPTGTEAFF | TGTGCCATCAGCCCGACAGGGACTGAAGCTTTCTTT
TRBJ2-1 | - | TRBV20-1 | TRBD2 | CSARDPAGGLSYNEQFF | TGCAGTGCTAGAGATCCGGCGGGAGGACTCTCCTACAATGAGCAGTTCTTC
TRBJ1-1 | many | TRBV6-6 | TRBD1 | CASKKGGEDTEAFF | TGTGCCAGCAAAAAAGGGGGCGAGGACACTGAAGCTTTCTTT